These 12 T cell receptor beta chains were all obtained from the same sample, sequenced in a study of blood T cell repertoires in COVID-19. Here immunoSEQ multiplex PCR was the method, and the copy in TCRdb shows in-frame clones only, minus some. Of under 550,000 clones in the sample, roughly 90% are singletons; the top ten hold 0.65% to 1%. Sequenced input: peripheral blood. The receptors here all came from a man aged 18 to 35 with COVID-19, enrolled during active disease.

As for this clone: Other DNA sequences in the same sample also yield this CDR3. The chain has TRBV7-9 and TRBJ1-2; 9 nucleotides align to TRBD1. The CDR3 has 13 amino acids. V trimming: 5 bases; J trimming: 8 bases; junction bases outside the gene matches: 6. Germline V gene sequence: CDR1 SEHNR, CDR2 FQNEAQ (reference sequence). The CDR3 here is CASSPGQGFGYTF. The CDR3 nucleotides read TGTGCCAGCAGCCCGGGACAGGGATTCGGCTACACCTTC. The whole variable domain, remainder taken from reference TRBV7-9 and TRBJ1-2, is DTGVSQNPRHKITKRGQNVTFRCDPISEHNRLYWYRQTLGQGPEFLTYFQNEAQLEKSRLLSDRFSAERPKGSFSTLEIQRTEQGDSAMYLCASSPGQGFGYTFGSGTRLTVV.

The chain joins TRBV2 to TRBJ2-3, with D possibly TRBD1 on 6 matching bases. The CDR3 totals 15 residues. V gave up 6 bases and J gave up 5 bases, with 18 bases separating them. Germline CDR1 reads SNHLY; CDR2 reads FYNNEI. The CDR3 reads CASSARAGVQDTQYF. The CDR3 DNA is TGTGCCAGCAGCGCTAGGGCAGGGGTGCAAGATACGCAGTATTTT.

V and J are TRBV24-1 and TRBJ2-1; TRBD1 matches at 10 bases. The CDR3 consists of 18 residues. With V trimmed by 4 bases and J by 5 bases, 13 bases remained unmatched. Germline values: CDR1 KGHDR, CDR2 SFDVKD. CDR3 sequence (DNA): TGTGCCACCAGTGACCTCCCTCAACGGACAGGGGGTGACAATGAGCAGTTCTTC. Residues: CATSDLPQRTGGDNEQFF.

The rearrangement joins TRBV7-9 to TRBJ2-1, with 7 bases lining up with TRBD2. The V gene end was trimmed by 8 bases and the J gene end by 3 bases; junction bases not matched to a gene: 7. The germline CDR1 and CDR2 sequences are SEHNR and FQNEAQ (reference sequence). The CDR3 is made up of 14 amino acids. Here the CDR3 reads CASRWGGHYNEQFF. The CDR3 region has the DNA TGTGCCAGCCGTTGGGGGGGTCACTACAATGAGCAGTTCTTC.

On this clone: In the same sample, other DNA sequences code for this CDR3. The rearrangement links TRBV6-5 to TRBJ2-2; D gene unclear. CDR1 and CDR2 (germline): MNHEY, SVGAGI. This CDR3 is built from 14 residues. The ends were cut back, 6 bases at V and 0 bases at J, with 8 bases in the middle. The CDR3 DNA is TGTGCCAGCAGGCGGTTGGCGAACACCGGGGAGCTGTTTTTT. It codes for CASRRLANTGELFF.

This rearrangement joins TRBV14 to TRBJ2-3; D might be TRBD1 (6 bases). The V end was cut by 3 bases, the J end by 3 bases, with 16 bases between. Germline V gene lookup returns CDR1 SGHDN and CDR2 FVKESK. The CDR3 covers 16 residues. The CDR3 loop is CASSHEAWGHTDTQYF. CDR3 DNA sequence: TGTGCCAGCAGCCACGAGGCATGGGGACATACAGATACGCAGTATTTT.

This clone was recorded many times. V is TRBV15 and J is TRBJ1-3; D is uncertain. The CDR3 consists of 16 residues. The V gene lost 1 base and the J gene lost 0 bases, with 10 bases spanning the gap. The germline CDR1 and CDR2 sequences are LNHNV and YYDKDF (reference sequence). CDR3 sequence reads: CATSRGEGDSGNTIYF. CDR3 in DNA: TGTGCCACCAGCAGAGGCGAGGGCGACTCTGGAAACACCATATATTTT.

V is TRBV2 and J is TRBJ2-5; no clear D gene. The V end was cut by 3 bases, the J end by 5 bases, with 13 bases between. Germline V gives CDR1 SNHLY, CDR2 FYNNEI. This CDR3 has 14 residues. The CDR3 loop is CASSDFSWAETQYF. CDR3 DNA: TGTGCCAGCAGTGATTTTTCATGGGCGGAGACCCAGTACTTC.

The chain joins TRBV12-3 or TRBV12-4 to TRBJ1-1; possibly TRBD1 for D (6 bases). The ends were cut back, 3 bases at V and 9 bases at J, with 14 bases in the middle. The CDR3 sequence is 13 residues long. The CDR3 sequence: CASSLGADSKAFF. The CDR3 DNA sequence: TGTGCCAGCAGTTTGGGGGCCGACAGTAAAGCTTTCTTT.

The V gene is TRBV12-3 or TRBV12-4, the J gene TRBJ2-1, with D maybe TRBD1 (6 bases). The CDR3 sequence is 13 residues long. With 3 bases removed from V and 4 bases from J, the gap between germline ends came to 7 bases. The CDR3 region is CASSFDRYNEQFF. As DNA, the CDR3 is TGTGCCAGCAGTTTCGACAGGTACAATGAGCAGTTCTTC.

This clone was picked up one time. As DNA, the CDR3 is TGTGCCAGCAGCCGGGACAGTTACTACGAGCAGTACTTC. The encoded protein is CASSRDSYYEQYF. The chain combines TRBV7-3 with TRBJ2-7, with 7 bases lining up with TRBD1. Per the germline V gene, CDR1 is SGHTA and CDR2 is FQGTGA. This CDR3 is built from 13 residues. The V gene end was trimmed by 5 bases and the J gene end by 3 bases; junction bases not matched to a gene: 4.

The rearrangement joins TRBV23-1 to TRBJ2-3; D is ambiguous. TRBV23-1 is reported as an ORF; its role is uncertain. This CDR3 has 16 amino acids. The V end was cut by 2 bases, the J end by 1 base, with 13 bases between. CDR3 bases: TGCGCCAGCAGTCAACGGAGAGGATACTGCACAGATACGCAGTATTTT. Protein product: CASSQRRGYCTDTQYF.